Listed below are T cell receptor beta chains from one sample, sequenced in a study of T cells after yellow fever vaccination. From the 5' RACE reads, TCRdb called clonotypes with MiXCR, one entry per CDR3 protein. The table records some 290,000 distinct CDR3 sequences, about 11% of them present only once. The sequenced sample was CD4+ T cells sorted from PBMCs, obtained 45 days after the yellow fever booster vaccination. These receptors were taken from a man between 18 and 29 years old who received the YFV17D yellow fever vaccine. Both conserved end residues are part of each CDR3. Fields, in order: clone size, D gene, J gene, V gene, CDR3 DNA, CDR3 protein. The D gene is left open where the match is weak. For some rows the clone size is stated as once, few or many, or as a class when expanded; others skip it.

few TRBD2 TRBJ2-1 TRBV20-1 TGCAGTGCTAGCAGCGGCCTAGCGGCCTACAATGAGCAGTTCTTC CSASSGLAAYNEQFF
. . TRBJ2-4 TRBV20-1 TGCAGTGCTAGTAGCGTAGCCAAAAACATTCAGTACTTC CSASSVAKNIQYF
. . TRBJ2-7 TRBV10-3 TGTGCCATCAGTGAAGGGGGACGGGAGCAGTACTTC CAISEGGREQYF
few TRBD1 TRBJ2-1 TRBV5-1 TGCGCCAGCAGCTTGAGGGACAGGGGGAATGAGCAGTTCTTC CASSLRDRGNEQFF
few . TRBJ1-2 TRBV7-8 TGTGCCAGCAGCTCTCAAGGGAGAACCTTTAACTATGGCTACACCTTC CASSSQGRTFNYGYTF
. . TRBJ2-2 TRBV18 TGTGCCAGCTCACCAGGATCTAGACCCGGGGAGCTGTTTTTT CASSPGSRPGELFF
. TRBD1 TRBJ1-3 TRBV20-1 TGCAGTGCTAGAAGGGGGGGACAGCACGTATTT CSARRGGQHVF
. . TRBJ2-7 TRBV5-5 TGTGCCAGCAGCGAAGCCGGGACACGGTCCTACGAGCAGTACTTC CASSEAGTRSYEQYF
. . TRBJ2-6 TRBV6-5 TGTGCCAGCACCCGAGGGGGGGCCAACGTCCTGACTTTC CASTRGGANVLTF
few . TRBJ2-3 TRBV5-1 TGCGCCAGCAGCTTGAGTTGGGGGGCCGATACGCAGTATTTT CASSLSWGADTQYF
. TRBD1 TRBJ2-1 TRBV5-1 TGCGCCAGCAGCGGACAGGGTACTTCCTACAATGAGCAGTTCTTC CASSGQGTSYNEQFF
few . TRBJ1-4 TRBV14 TGTGCCAGCAGCCAAGATAGTACAGTGAGAGAAAAACTGTTTTTT CASSQDSTVREKLFF